One and the same sample provided the 6 T cell receptor beta chains below, sequenced in a study of T cell responses to AZD1222 COVID-19 vaccine. Method: immunoSEQ multiplex PCR; TCRdb's copy keeps in-frame clones and lacks some. The data contain about 24,000 clones, 70% to 90% of them singletons. This specimen was peripheral blood, taken 28 days after the second AZD1222 dose. The receptors were sampled from an adult who received the AZD1222 COVID-19 vaccine.

The rearrangement uses TRBV19 and TRBJ2-7, with 7 bases that match TRBD1. J gave up 4 bases and V 6 bases, and 9 bases lay outside the gene matches. CDR1 is LNHDA and CDR2 is SQIVND in the germline V gene (reference sequence). CDR3 length: 14 residues. Here the CDR3 reads CASRLTGPNYEQYF. DNA for the CDR3: TGTGCCAGTAGGTTGACAGGGCCTAATTACGAGCAGTACTTC.

The chain carries TRBV21-1 and TRBJ1-3. TRBV21-1 is a pseudogene segment. There are 17 residues in the CDR3. The CDR3 DNA reads as TGTGCCAGCAGCAAAGCGGGGGGACACCTCTCTGGAAACACCATATATTTT. This codes for CASSKAGGHLSGNTIYF.

The J gene is TRBJ1-2, the V gene TRBV20-1; D ambiguous. The CDR3 sequence is 9 residues long. Per germline, CDR1 DFQATT and CDR2 SNEGSKA (reference sequence). The V end lost 6 bases, the J end lost 5 bases, and 4 bases lay between the germline ends. DNA of the CDR3: TGCAGTGCAAAATATGGCTACACCTTC. Encoded protein: CSAKYGYTF.

CDR3 loop: CASVMAYEQYF. The CDR3 DNA reads as TGTGCCTCAGTGATGGCCTACGAGCAGTACTTC. This chain joins TRBV30 and TRBJ2-7, with no clear D. The CDR3 extends over 11 amino acids. V lost 7 bases to trimming and J lost 2 bases, with 9 bases between them. Germline V gene lookup returns CDR1 GTSNPN and CDR2 SVGIG (reference sequence).

The chain combines TRBV27 with TRBJ2-4; 8 nucleotides match TRBD1. The CDR3 consists of 17 residues. Germline assignment: CDR1 MNHEY and CDR2 SMNVEV (reference sequence). V dropped 2 bases and J dropped 0; count of bases not matched to a gene: 6. In DNA form, the CDR3 reads TGTGCCAGCAGTTTAAGGGCAGGGGGCGTAGCCAAAAACATTCAGTACTTC. Encoded protein: CASSLRAGGVAKNIQYF.

The V gene is TRBV2, the J gene TRBJ2-3; 8 bases map to TRBD1. The CDR3 is 16 residues long. Germline V lookup: CDR1 SNHLY, CDR2 FYNNEI. The junction had 14 bases not matched to a gene; V was cut back by 6 bases and J by 6 bases. The CDR3 DNA follows: TGTGCCAGCAGCCCTAGAAGGGACAGGTCCCCCGATACGCAGTATTTT. Amino acid sequence: CASSPRRDRSPDTQYF. The full variable domain, with the rest looked up from reference TRBV2 and TRBJ2-3, is EPEVTQTPSHQVTQMGQEVILRCVPISNHLYFYWYRQILGQKVEFLVSFYNNEISEKSEIFDDQFSVERPDGSNFTLKIRSTKLEDSAMYFCASSPRRDRSPDTQYFGPGTRLTVL.